Listed below are T cell receptor beta chains from one sample, sequenced in a study of CD8 T cells in Susac syndrome. From the immunoSEQ multiplex PCR reads, TCRdb called clonotypes with MiXCR, one entry per CDR3 protein. The sample has approximately 180,000 distinct CDR3 sequences; approximately 93% are singletons. Sequencing was carried out using CD4+ T cells from PBMCs. All receptors come from a human donor with multiple sclerosis. Each CDR3 is given with its conserved first and last residue. D genes are given only for firm matches. Clone size, where shown, is once, few, many, or a class for clones that have expanded.

clone_size	j_call	d_call	cdr3_length	v_call	cdr3_aa	cdr3_nt
-	TRBJ2-7	TRBD1	13	TRBV10-3	CAIMGQGAYEQYF	TGTGCCATCATGGGACAGGGGGCATACGAGCAGTACTTC
-	TRBJ1-6	-	14	TRBV9	CASSEGRGETPLHF	TGTGCCAGCAGCGAGGGCCGGGGAGAGACACCCCTCCACTTT
-	TRBJ2-1	TRBD2	15	TRBV7-2	CASSFLPSRGGALFF	TGTGCCAGCAGCTTTCTACCCAGTCGGGGGGGGGCCCTGTTCTTC
-	TRBJ2-3	-	15	TRBV7-2	CASSLALGPVDTQYF	TGTGCCAGCAGCTTAGCGTTAGGGCCCGTGGATACGCAGTATTTT
once	TRBJ2-5	TRBD1	15	TRBV7-9	CASSSQQGLSETQYF	TGTGCCAGCAGCTCACAACAGGGGCTTTCAGAGACCCAGTACTTC
once	TRBJ2-1	TRBD2	19	TRBV10-3	CAISESLVTSLLVYNEQFF	TGTGCCATCAGTGAGTCTCTTGTGACTAGCCTTCTCGTCTACAATGAGCAGTTCTTC
once	TRBJ2-5	-	17	TRBV3-1	CASSQPTGGQWQETQYF	TGTGCCAGCAGCCAGCCGACAGGAGGGCAGTGGCAAGAGACCCAGTACTTC
-	TRBJ1-1	-	13	TRBV6-2/TRBV6-3	CASKVGVTTEAFF	TGTGCCAGCAAGGTAGGGGTTACCACTGAAGCTTTCTTT
-	TRBJ2-7	TRBD1	18	TRBV19	CASSPGQGVHRSTYEQYF	TGTGCCAGTAGTCCAGGACAGGGGGTTCACCGATCGACCTACGAGCAGTACTTC
-	TRBJ2-5	TRBD1	14	TRBV7-2	CASNWDRGSETQYF	TGTGCCAGCAACTGGGACAGGGGATCGGAGACCCAGTACTTC
few	TRBJ2-2	-	13	TRBV18	CASSPRDTGELFF	TGTGCCAGCTCACCACGGGACACCGGGGAGCTGTTTTTT
-	TRBJ2-5	-	16	TRBV19	CASSIHLGQPEETQYF	TGTGCCAGTAGTATCCACCTTGGACAGCCCGAAGAGACCCAGTACTTC
-	TRBJ1-3	-	12	TRBV10-3	CATQGSGNTIYF	TGTGCCACCCAGGGCTCTGGAAACACCATATATTTT
-	TRBJ2-1	-	15	TRBV12-3/TRBV12-4	CASSLWGSSYNEQFF	TGTGCCAGCAGTTTGTGGGGGAGCTCCTACAATGAGCAGTTCTTC
-	TRBJ2-1	-	13	TRBV5-1	CASRAPSKNEQFF	TGCGCCAGCAGGGCCCCTAGCAAAAATGAGCAGTTCTTC
-	TRBJ1-5	TRBD1	16	TRBV3-1	CASSQDTRGGNQPQHF	TGTGCCAGCAGCCAGGATACCAGGGGGGGAAATCAGCCCCAGCATTTT
-	TRBJ2-2	-	14	TRBV15	CATSSPSFTGELFF	TGTGCCACCAGCAGCCCAAGTTTCACCGGGGAGCTGTTTTTT
-	TRBJ1-2	TRBD1	14	TRBV14	CASSGPGTGVGYTF	TGTGCCAGCAGCGGCCCCGGGACAGGGGTCGGCTACACCTTC
-	TRBJ2-7	-	13	TRBV7-2	CASSPTQGVGQYF	TGTGCCAGCAGCCCGACTCAGGGAGTTGGGCAGTACTTC
-	TRBJ1-2	-	13	TRBV7-2	CASSIGQAYGYTF	TGTGCCAGCAGCATAGGACAAGCCTATGGCTACACCTTC
-	TRBJ1-2	-	14	TRBV2	CASSAGRGGYGYTF	TGTGCCAGCAGTGCGGGCAGGGGAGGCTATGGCTACACCTTC
once	TRBJ2-1	-	16	TRBV24-1	CATSAATARSYNEQFF	TGTGCCACCAGTGCCGCCACTGCTCGCTCCTACAATGAGCAGTTCTTC
-	TRBJ1-5	TRBD1	16	TRBV4-1	CASSQDPQGNNQPQHF	TGCGCCAGCAGCCAAGACCCACAGGGGAACAATCAGCCCCAGCATTTT
-	TRBJ2-7	-	14	TRBV5-1	CASSLNLPGYEQYF	TGCGCCAGCAGCTTGAATCTTCCGGGCTACGAGCAGTACTTC
-	TRBJ2-1	TRBD2	16	TRBV5-6	CASSLTSGGYYNEQFF	TGTGCCAGCAGCTTGACTAGCGGGGGCTACTACAATGAGCAGTTCTTC